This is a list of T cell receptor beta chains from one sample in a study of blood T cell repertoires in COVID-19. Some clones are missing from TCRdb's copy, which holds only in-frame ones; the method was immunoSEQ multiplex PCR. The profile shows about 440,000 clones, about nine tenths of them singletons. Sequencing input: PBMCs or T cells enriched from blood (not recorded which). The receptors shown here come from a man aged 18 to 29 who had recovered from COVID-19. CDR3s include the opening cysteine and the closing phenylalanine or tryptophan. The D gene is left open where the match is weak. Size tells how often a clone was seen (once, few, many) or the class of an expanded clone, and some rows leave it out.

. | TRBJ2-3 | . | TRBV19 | TGTGCCAGTAGTAGGGGGGAGCCCACAGATACGCAGTATTTT | CASSRGEPTDTQYF
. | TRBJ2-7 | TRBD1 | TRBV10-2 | TGCGCCAGCAGTTCTTTCGGACAGGGCTTCTACGAGCAGTACTTC | CASSSFGQGFYEQYF
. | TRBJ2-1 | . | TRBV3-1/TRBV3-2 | TGTGCCAGCAGCCTCGACAGTTACAATGAGCAGTTCTTC | CASSLDSYNEQFF
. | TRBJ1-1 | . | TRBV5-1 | TGCGCCAGCAGCTTATCGACTTCTATGAACACTGAAGCTTTCTTT | CASSLSTSMNTEAFF
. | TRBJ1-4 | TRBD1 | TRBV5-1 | TGCGCCAGCAGCTTGGGGCAGGGGGCAATAAATGAAAAACTGTTTTTT | CASSLGQGAINEKLFF
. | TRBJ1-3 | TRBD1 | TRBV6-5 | TGTGCCAGCAGGACAGGGGTGACTGGAAACACCATATATTTT | CASRTGVTGNTIYF
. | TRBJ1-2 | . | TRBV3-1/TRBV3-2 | TGTGCCAGCAGCCAAGTGTATATCGGGGAGTCTAACTATGGCTACACCTTC | CASSQVYIGESNYGYTF
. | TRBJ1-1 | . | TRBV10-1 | TGCGCCAGCAGTTTGGGGCTGGGCACTGAAGCTTTCTTT | CASSLGLGTEAFF
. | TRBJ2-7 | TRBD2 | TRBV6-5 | TGTGCCAGCAGTCGGACTAGCGGGAGGAACGAGCAGTACTTC | CASSRTSGRNEQYF
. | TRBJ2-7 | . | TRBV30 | TGTGCCTGGAGTCAGACAGGAGCCGAGCAGTACTTC | CAWSQTGAEQYF
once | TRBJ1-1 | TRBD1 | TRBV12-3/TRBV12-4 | TGTGCCAGCAGTTCGACAGGGATAGAAGCTTTCTTT | CASSSTGIEAFF
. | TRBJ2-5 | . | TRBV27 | TGTGCCAGCAGTTTCGACAGTTTCGGAGAGACCCAGTACTTC | CASSFDSFGETQYF
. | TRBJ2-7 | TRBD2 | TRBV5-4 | TGTGCCAGCAGCCCCGCTCGGACTAGCGGCTCCTACGAGCAGTACTTC | CASSPARTSGSYEQYF
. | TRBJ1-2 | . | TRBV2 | TGTGCCAGCAGTGAAGAGCCTAACTATGGCTACACCTTC | CASSEEPNYGYTF
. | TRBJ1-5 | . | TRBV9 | TGTGCCAGCAGCGTAGGGGACAAGAATCAGCCCCAGCATTTT | CASSVGDKNQPQHF
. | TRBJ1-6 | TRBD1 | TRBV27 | TGTGCCAGCAGTCTGGGACAGTCTGTCGGGTCACCCCTCCACTTT | CASSLGQSVGSPLHF
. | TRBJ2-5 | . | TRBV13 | TGTGCCAGCAGCTTAGGCGTGGGAGATTTAGAGACCCAGTACTTC | CASSLGVGDLETQYF
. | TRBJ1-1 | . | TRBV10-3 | TGTGCCATCAGTGAGGGGGGAGGTGAAGCTTTCTTT | CAISEGGGEAFF
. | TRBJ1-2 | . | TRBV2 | TGTGCCAGCTCCACAGGGACCTATGGCTACACCTTC | CASSTGTYGYTF
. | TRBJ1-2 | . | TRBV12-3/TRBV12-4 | TGTGCCAGCAGCTGGAGTCGGAACGGCTACACCTTC | CASSWSRNGYTF
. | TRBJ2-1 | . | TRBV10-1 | TGCGCCAGCAGTGAGTCAGGGGGGGATTCCTACAATGAGCAGTTCTTC | CASSESGGDSYNEQFF
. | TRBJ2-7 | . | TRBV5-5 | TGTGCCAGCAGGCGAGGGCGGGACTCCTCCTACGAGCAGTACTTC | CASRRGRDSSYEQYF
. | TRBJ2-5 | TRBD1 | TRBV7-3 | TGTGCCAGCAGCTTCGGTGGGGACAGGCACTTC | CASSFGGDRHF
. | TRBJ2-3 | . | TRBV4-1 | TGCGCCAGCAGCCACGGGGGGCGGACAGATACGCAGTATTTT | CASSHGGRTDTQYF
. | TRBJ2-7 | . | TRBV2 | TGTGCCAGCAGTGAGGGCTACAGGAGTTACGAGCAGTACTTC | CASSEGYRSYEQYF
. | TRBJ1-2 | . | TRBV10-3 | TGTGCCACCCGGGGAACAGGGACGTCTGGCTACACCTTC | CATRGTGTSGYTF
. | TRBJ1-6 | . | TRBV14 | TGTGCCAGCAGCCAAGAGGGTATCACAGGGCGATCACCCCTCCACTTT | CASSQEGITGRSPLHF
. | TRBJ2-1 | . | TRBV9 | TGTGCCAGCAGCCCCCGCGATCCTTGGCGCCCGGGTGAGCAGTTCTTC | CASSPRDPWRPGEQFF
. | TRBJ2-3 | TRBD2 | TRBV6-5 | TGTGCCAGCAGGGCTAGCGGGACTAGCACAGATACGCAGTATTTT | CASRASGTSTDTQYF
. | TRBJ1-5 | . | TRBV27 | TGTGCCAGCAGCGTAGGAAGGGACTATAGCAATCAGCCCCAGCATTTT | CASSVGRDYSNQPQHF
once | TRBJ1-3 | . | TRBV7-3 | TGTGCCAGCAGTCCCGGGAGGAGCTCTGGAAACACCATATATTTT | CASSPGRSSGNTIYF
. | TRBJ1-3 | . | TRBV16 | TGTGCCAGCAGCCAAGGACAAACTGGAAACACCATATATTTT | CASSQGQTGNTIYF
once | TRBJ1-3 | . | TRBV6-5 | TGTGCCAGCAGCCAACAGGGCTATGGAGGAAACACCATATATTTT | CASSQQGYGGNTIYF
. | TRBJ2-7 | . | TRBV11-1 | TGTGCCAGCAGCTTACGAGCAGGGGGGGAGCAGTACTTC | CASSLRAGGEQYF
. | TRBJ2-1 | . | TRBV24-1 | TGTGCCACCAGTGAATCGTCTGGCACCAATGAGCAGTTCTTC | CATSESSGTNEQFF
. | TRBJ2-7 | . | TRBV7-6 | TGTGCCAGCAGCTTAGAGGCTTCAGCGGCAACCTACGAGCAGTACTTC | CASSLEASAATYEQYF
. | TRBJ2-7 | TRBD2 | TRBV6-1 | TGTGCCAGCAGTGACGCGCTAGCGGGAGCGGGCTACGAGCAGTACTTC | CASSDALAGAGYEQYF
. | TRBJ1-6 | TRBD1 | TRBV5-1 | TGCGCCAGCAGGGAGACATCAGGGGGCGATTCACCCCTCCACTTT | CASRETSGGDSPLHF
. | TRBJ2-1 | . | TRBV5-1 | TGCGCCAGCAGATTCTCCGGGACACCGACTTACAATGAGCAGTTCTTC | CASRFSGTPTYNEQFF
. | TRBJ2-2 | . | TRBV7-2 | TGTGCCAGCAGCTTAAATGGGGCGGCGAACACCGGGGAGCTGTTTTTT | CASSLNGAANTGELFF
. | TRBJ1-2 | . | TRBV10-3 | TGTGCCATCAGTGAAGCCAGGGGCTATGGCTACACCTTC | CAISEARGYGYTF
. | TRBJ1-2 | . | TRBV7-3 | TGTGCCAGCAGCTTAACATCGGCAGGGGCTCGCTACACCTTC | CASSLTSAGARYTF
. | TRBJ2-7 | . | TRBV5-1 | TGCGCCAGCAGCTTGGCGGGGTCCCCGCTCTACGAGCAGTACTTC | CASSLAGSPLYEQYF
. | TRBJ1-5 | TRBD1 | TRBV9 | TGTGCCAGCAGCGCCGGGACAGCCAAGAATCAGCCCCAGCATTTT | CASSAGTAKNQPQHF
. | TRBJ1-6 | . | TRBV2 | TGTGCCAGCAGTTGGGCCCGACAGAACTCGAATTGGCTGAATTCACCCCTCCACTTT | CASSWARQNSNWLNSPLHF
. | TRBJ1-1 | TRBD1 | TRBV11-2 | TGTGCCAGCAGCCAATGGACAGGGGGCGCGAACACTGAAGCTTTCTTT | CASSQWTGGANTEAFF
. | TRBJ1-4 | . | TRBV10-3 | TGTGCCATCAGTGAGTCTCGGGGGTTGGGTGAAAAACTGTTTTTT | CAISESRGLGEKLFF
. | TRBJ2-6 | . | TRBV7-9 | TGTGCCAGCAGCTTAGGTTACGAAAAAGGGGTCTCTGGGGCCAACGTCCTGACTTTC | CASSLGYEKGVSGANVLTF
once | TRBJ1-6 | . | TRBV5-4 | TGTGCCAGCAGCCTAGGGACACTCTATAATTCACCCCTCCACTTT | CASSLGTLYNSPLHF
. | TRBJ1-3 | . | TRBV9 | TGTGCCAGCACCCCCTGGGGCCAGACAGAACCCTCTGGAAACACCATATATTTT | CASTPWGQTEPSGNTIYF
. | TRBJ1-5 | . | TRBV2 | TGTGCCAGCAGTGGTGTCACAGAAAATCAGCCCCAGCATTTT | CASSGVTENQPQHF
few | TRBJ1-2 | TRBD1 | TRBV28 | TGTGCCAGCAGTTCCAACAGGGGGCGCGATGGCTACACCTTC | CASSSNRGRDGYTF
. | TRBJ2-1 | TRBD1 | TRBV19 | TGTGCCAGTAGTACCAGGACAGGCCACCAAAGGAGCTCCTACAATGAGCAGTTCTTC | CASSTRTGHQRSSYNEQFF
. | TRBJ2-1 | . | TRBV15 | TGTGCCACCAGCAGAGTTTGGGTAGAGGACCGGGGTGAGCAGTTCTTC | CATSRVWVEDRGEQFF
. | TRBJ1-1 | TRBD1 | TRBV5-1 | TGCGCCAGCAGCGCAGGACAGGCCAACACTGAAGCTTTCTTT | CASSAGQANTEAFF
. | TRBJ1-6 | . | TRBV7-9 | TGTGCCAGCAGCTTAGTAATTCAGGGTACGGGTTCACCCCTCCACTTT | CASSLVIQGTGSPLHF
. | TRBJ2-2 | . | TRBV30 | TGTGCCTGGACAGGGTCGAACACCGGGGAGCTGTTTTTT | CAWTGSNTGELFF